The present TCR beta chain was sequenced within a study of read filtering for tumor transcriptome and immune sequencing. The wider study: Revised staging placed eight or nine patients in R-ISS I, about 17 in II, more than five in III. RNA-seq yielded only roughly 75 to 1,300 TCR reads, IR-seq about 4 to 10.27 million.

The table lists this clonotype with many counts. Its antigen remains unknown. Whole-study findings and limits: Dropping single-read clonotypes raised IR-seq and RNA-seq shared-clonotype correlation.

The library was built from around 0.4 ug RNA with molecular barcoded adaptors for alpha/delta and beta/gamma chains. TCRdb reprocessed the reads with MiXCR, giving one entry per CDR3 protein. The sample has 62,000 or so distinct CDR3 sequences, 20% to 25% seen once. The V gene end was trimmed by 0 bases and the J gene end by 4 bases; junction bases not matched to a gene: 4. The germline CDR1 and CDR2 sequences are LGHNA and YNFKEQ. The CDR3 is made up of 15 amino acids. The material sequenced was a population of CD138-negative cells sorted from bone marrow. V gene TRBV4-2 combines with J gene TRBJ1-2, with 8 bases identical to TRBD1. The TCR was taken from a donor at least 40 years old with multiple myeloma. The CDR3 protein is CASSQERQGAYGYTF. DNA for the CDR3: TGTGCCAGCAGCCAAGAAAGGCAGGGGGCCTATGGCTACACCTTC.